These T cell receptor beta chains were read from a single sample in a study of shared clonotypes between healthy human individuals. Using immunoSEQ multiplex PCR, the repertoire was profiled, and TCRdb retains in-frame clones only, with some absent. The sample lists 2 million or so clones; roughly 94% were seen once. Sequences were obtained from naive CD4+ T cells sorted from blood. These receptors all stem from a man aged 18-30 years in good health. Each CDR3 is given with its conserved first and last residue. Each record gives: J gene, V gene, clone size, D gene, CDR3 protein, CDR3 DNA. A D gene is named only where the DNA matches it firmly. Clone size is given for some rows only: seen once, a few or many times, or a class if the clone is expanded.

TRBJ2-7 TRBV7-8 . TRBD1 CASSKSGTGTWEQYF TGTGCCAGCAGTAAATCCGGGACAGGGACGTGGGAGCAGTACTTC
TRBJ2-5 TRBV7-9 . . CASSHSLGPVETQYF TGTGCCAGCTCCCATTCTTTAGGGCCGGTGGAGACCCAGTACTTC
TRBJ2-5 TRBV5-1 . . CASSLGWETQYF TGCGCCAGCAGCTTGGGATGGGAGACCCAGTACTTC
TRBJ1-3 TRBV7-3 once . CASSSPTASGNTIYF TGTGCCAGCAGCTCCCCCACGGCCTCTGGAAACACCATATATTTT
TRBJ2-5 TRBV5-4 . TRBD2 CASSSLAGGSETQYF TGTGCCAGCAGCTCTCTAGCGGGAGGGTCGGAGACCCAGTACTTC
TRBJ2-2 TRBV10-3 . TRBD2 CAIRKTSGRANGELFF TGTGCCATCAGAAAGACTAGCGGGAGGGCCAACGGGGAGCTGTTTTTT
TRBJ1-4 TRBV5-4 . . CASSLGDGKLFF TGTGCCAGCAGCTTGGGGGACGGAAAACTGTTTTTT
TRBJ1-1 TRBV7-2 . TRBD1 CASSLVGQGNTEAFF TGTGCCAGCAGCTTAGTCGGACAGGGAAACACTGAAGCTTTCTTT
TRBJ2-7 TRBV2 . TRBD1 CASKDGQGGSYEQYF TGTGCCAGCAAAGACGGACAGGGAGGCTCCTACGAGCAGTACTTC
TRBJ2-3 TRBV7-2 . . CASSLGLPDTQYF TGTGCCAGCAGCTTAGGGCTGCCTGATACGCAGTATTTT
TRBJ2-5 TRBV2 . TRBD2 CASSSQGGETQYF TGTGCCAGCAGTTCCCAGGGAGGGGAGACCCAGTACTTC
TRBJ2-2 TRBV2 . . CASSAGTPNTGELFF TGTGCCAGCAGCGCCGGGACACCGAACACCGGGGAGCTGTTTTTT
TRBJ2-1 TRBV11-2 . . CASTIRRNEQFF TGTGCCAGCACCATTCGGCGGAATGAGCAGTTCTTC
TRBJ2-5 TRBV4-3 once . CASSQKGYGEGETQYF TGCGCCAGCAGCCAAAAGGGATATGGAGAGGGAGAGACCCAGTACTTC
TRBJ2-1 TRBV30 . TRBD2 CAWSANGASGGSEQFF TGTGCCTGGAGCGCCAACGGAGCTAGCGGGGGTAGCGAGCAGTTCTTC
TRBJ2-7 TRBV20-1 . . CSAQSRGSEYF TGCAGTGCCCAATCAAGGGGTTCAGAGTACTTC
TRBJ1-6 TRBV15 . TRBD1 CATSGRQGSNSPLHF TGTGCCACCAGCGGGAGACAGGGCAGTAATTCACCCCTCCACTTT
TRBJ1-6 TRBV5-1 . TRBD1 CASSYMINTGTGSSPLHF TGCGCCAGCAGCTACATGATAAATACCGGGACAGGGTCCTCACCCCTCCACTTT
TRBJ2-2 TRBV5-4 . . CASSLRQVNTGELFF TGTGCCAGCAGCTTGAGACAGGTGAACACCGGGGAGCTGTTTTTT
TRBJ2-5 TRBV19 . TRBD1 CASSPGQGGPQYF TGTGCCAGTAGCCCGGGACAGGGTGGGCCCCAGTACTTC
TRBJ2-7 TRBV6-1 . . CASRRDYSYEQYF TGTGCCAGCAGGAGGGATTACTCCTACGAGCAGTACTTC
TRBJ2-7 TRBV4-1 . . CASSQGSYEQYF TGCGCCAGCAGCCAAGGAAGCTACGAGCAGTACTTC
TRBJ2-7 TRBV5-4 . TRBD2 CASSLPSGGTYEQYF TGTGCCAGCAGCTTACCTAGCGGGGGAACCTACGAGCAGTACTTC
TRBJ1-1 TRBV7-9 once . CASSLARPMNTEAFF TGTGCCAGCAGCTTAGCTCGGCCGATGAACACTGAAGCTTTCTTT
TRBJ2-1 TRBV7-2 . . CASSFQIPGPLRDNEQFF TGTGCCAGCAGCTTCCAAATACCGGGACCTTTGAGGGACAATGAGCAGTTCTTC
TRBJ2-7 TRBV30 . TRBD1 CAWGQGMAEQYF TGTGCCTGGGGACAGGGAATGGCCGAGCAGTACTTC
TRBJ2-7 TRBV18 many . CASSPIGGYEQYF TGTGCCAGCTCACCAATCGGGGGTTACGAGCAGTACTTC